Listed below are T cell receptor beta chains from one sample, sequenced in a study of T cells expressing NK-cell markers. From its re-call of the 5' RACE reads, TCRdb lists each CDR3 protein once, without DNA. The sample has about 460,000 distinct CDR3 sequences. The sample was blood T cells: a sorted CD56 or NKG2C T cell subset, CD4+ or CD8+ T cells, or bulk PBMC T cells (not recorded which). The receptors come from a woman aged 45-65 years in good health. The CDR3 runs from the conserved cysteine through the conserved F or W.

>TRBV4-1|TRBJ1-6
CASSQVVWDRFSPLHF
>TRBV7-9|TRBJ2-5
CASSSDRGMETQYF
>TRBV15|TRBJ2-1
CATARQGRLNEQFF
>TRBV4-2|TRBJ2-2
CASSQEGTKGTGELFF
>TRBV5-1|TRBJ2-3
CASSLAGKTSTDTQYF
>TRBV6-5|TRBJ2-7
CASSYSTGGSYEQYF
>TRBV4-2|TRBJ2-1
CASSPLPNLGDEQFF
>TRBV20-1|TRBJ2-1
CSAKRLAANEQFF
>TRBV11-2|TRBJ2-1
CASSLEGTNNNEQFF
>TRBV5-1|TRBJ2-1
CASSLVGVRAEQFF
>TRBV9|TRBJ2-3
CASSVGTPTDTQYF
>TRBV18|TRBJ2-1
CASSPPGGVGFF
>TRBV24-1|TRBJ1-1
CATSAPTGVAFF
>TRBV10-3|TRBJ2-5
CAISDGQGLETQYF
>TRBV2|TRBJ1-5
CASSPGTRGDNPQHF
>TRBV11-2|TRBJ2-7
CASSLEGAPTHEQYF
>TRBV5-1|TRBJ2-3
CATRQSEGADTQYF
>TRBV19|TRBJ2-7
CASSTRTGGGYEQYF
>TRBV12-3/TRBV12-4|TRBJ2-1
CASSLGAGGPVGQFF
>TRBV5-1|TRBJ2-3
CASSRFSGSTDTQYF
>TRBV7-9|TRBJ2-2
CASTGTANTGELFF
>TRBV20-1|TRBJ2-7
CSARGPGHTNYEQYF
>TRBV12-3/TRBV12-4|TRBJ1-3
CASSLEGDTIYF
>TRBV5-1|TRBJ2-3
CASSLEGLAGVSNTDTQYF
>TRBV20-1|TRBJ2-3
CSALLDVQPDTQYF
>TRBV5-5|TRBJ1-5
CASSSGQGVVQPQHF
>TRBV7-8|TRBJ1-1
CASSFDRVPLEAFF
>TRBV20-1|TRBJ1-2
CSARFRTGGTGDYTF
>TRBV11-2|TRBJ2-7
CASSLRMLGVGNWPHEQYF
>TRBV24-1|TRBJ2-2
CATSDLPIGQGLTGELFF
>TRBV5-1|TRBJ2-3
CASSPNPGTSTDTQYF
>TRBV5-1|TRBJ1-3
CASSPSPQSSGNTIYF
>TRBV19|TRBJ1-5
CASSDIQKNSNQPQHF
>TRBV20-1|TRBJ2-3
CSAGIPGGPVGTDTQYF
>TRBV4-1|TRBJ2-2
CASSQLTSGSRELFF
>TRBV4-1|TRBJ1-2
CASSQGGQGTRKYGYTF
>TRBV20-1|TRBJ1-1
CSAMTGGTTEAFF
>TRBV20-1|TRBJ2-1
CSARDLMVKGAPGAEQFF
>TRBV6-5|TRBJ2-1
CASSPGTGNEQFF
>TRBV20-1|TRBJ2-3
CSARPLQGLRRGTDTQYF
>TRBV6-6|TRBJ2-5
CASSYERGQAQETQYF
>TRBV20-1|TRBJ2-1
CSAFKRGAGVTRDNEQFF
>TRBV10-2|TRBJ2-1
CASNSRDRGNEQFF
>TRBV4-1|TRBJ2-1
CASSLRMGREGNYNEQFF
>TRBV27|TRBJ2-1
CASSLSMGEQFF
>TRBV5-1|TRBJ2-7
CASSYGAGPGEQYF
>TRBV12-3/TRBV12-4|TRBJ1-2
CASTPGTESYTF
>TRBV4-1|TRBJ2-3
CASSRGGLAADTQYF
>TRBV3-1|TRBJ2-3
CASSQELAGGLDTQYF
>TRBV6-1|TRBJ2-3
CASSSTWDTDTQYF
>TRBV20-1|TRBJ2-3
CSVGQHTDTQYF
>TRBV6-5|TRBJ2-2
CATKAGTGGAANPGELFF
>TRBV19|TRBJ1-1
CASRTGWAEAFF